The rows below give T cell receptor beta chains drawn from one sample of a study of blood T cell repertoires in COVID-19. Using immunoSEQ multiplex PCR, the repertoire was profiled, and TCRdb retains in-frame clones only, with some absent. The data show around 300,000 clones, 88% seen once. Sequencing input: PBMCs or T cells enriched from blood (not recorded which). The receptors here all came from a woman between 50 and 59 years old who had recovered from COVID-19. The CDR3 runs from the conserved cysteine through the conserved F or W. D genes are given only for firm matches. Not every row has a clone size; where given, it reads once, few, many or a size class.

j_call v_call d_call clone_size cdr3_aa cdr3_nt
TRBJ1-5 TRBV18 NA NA CASSAGSQPQHF TGTGCCAGCTCGGCAGGGTCTCAGCCCCAGCATTTT
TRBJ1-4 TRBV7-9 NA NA CASSQGQEKLFF TGTGCCAGCAGCCAAGGACAGGAAAAACTGTTTTTT
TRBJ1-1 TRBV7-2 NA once CASSLTGGPAPEAFF TGTGCCAGCAGCTTAACGGGGGGGCCAGCCCCTGAAGCTTTCTTT
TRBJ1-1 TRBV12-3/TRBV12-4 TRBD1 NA CASSRQGGTEAFF TGTGCCAGCAGCAGACAGGGAGGTACTGAAGCTTTCTTT
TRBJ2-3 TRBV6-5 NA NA CASSYSTQNTNTQYF TGTGCCAGCAGTTACTCTACCCAAAACACAAATACGCAGTATTTT
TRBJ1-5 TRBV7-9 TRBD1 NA CASSRDSKTGQPQHF TGTGCCAGCAGCCGGGACAGCAAAACCGGTCAGCCCCAGCATTTT
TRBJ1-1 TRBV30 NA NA CAWTLGSEAFF TGTGCCTGGACCCTGGGCAGTGAAGCTTTCTTT
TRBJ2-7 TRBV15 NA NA CATSRVAIEQQYF TGTGCCACCAGCAGAGTTGCAATTGAGCAGCAGTACTTC
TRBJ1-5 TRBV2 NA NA CASSEEQPPYPQHF TGTGCCAGCAGTGAAGAACAGCCCCCTTACCCCCAGCATTTT
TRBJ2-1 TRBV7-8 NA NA CASSSTPRTERISINEQFF TGTGCCAGCAGCTCAACCCCCCGGACAGAACGTATATCCATCAATGAGCAGTTCTTC
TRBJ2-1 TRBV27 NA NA CASSLSFVANVNEQFF TGTGCCAGCAGTTTATCATTCGTTGCTAATGTGAATGAGCAGTTCTTC
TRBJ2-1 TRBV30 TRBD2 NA CAWSPAGLGAYNEQFF TGTGCCTGGAGCCCTGCGGGACTAGGAGCCTACAATGAGCAGTTCTTC
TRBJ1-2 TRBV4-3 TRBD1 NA CASSRDRSYGYTF TGCGCCAGCAGCCGGGACAGATCATATGGCTACACCTTC
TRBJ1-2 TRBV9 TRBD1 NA CASSPGTGTYGYTF TGTGCCAGCAGCCCCGGGACAGGGACCTATGGCTACACCTTC
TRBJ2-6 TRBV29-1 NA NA CSVRPPGANVLTF TGCAGCGTTCGTCCTCCTGGGGCCAACGTCCTGACTTTC
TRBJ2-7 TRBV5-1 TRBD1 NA CATSQGPRDRGSEQYF TGCGCCACCTCCCAGGGACCCCGGGACAGGGGATCCGAGCAGTACTTC
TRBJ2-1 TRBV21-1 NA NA CASRAGGPEFF TGTGCCAGCCGAGCGGGAGGGCCGGAGTTCTTC
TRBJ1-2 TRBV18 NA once CASSPARGNYGYTF TGTGCCAGCTCACCAGCGAGAGGGAACTATGGCTACACCTTC
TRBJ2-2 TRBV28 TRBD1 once CASSLDRATGELFF TGTGCCAGCAGTTTGGACAGGGCCACCGGGGAGCTGTTTTTT
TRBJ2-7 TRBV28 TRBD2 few CASLLAGGRGPYEQYF TGTGCCAGCTTGCTAGCGGGAGGCAGAGGACCCTACGAGCAGTACTTC
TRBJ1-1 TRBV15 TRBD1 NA CATSRDADRGDVRNTEAFF TGTGCCACCAGCAGAGATGCGGACAGGGGAGATGTCAGGAACACTGAAGCTTTCTTT
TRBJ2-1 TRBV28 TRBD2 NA CASSWTREQFF TGTGCCAGCAGTTGGACTAGAGAGCAGTTCTTC
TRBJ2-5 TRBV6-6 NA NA CASSYPGLGEETQYF TGTGCCAGCAGTTACCCGGGACTGGGCGAAGAGACCCAGTACTTC
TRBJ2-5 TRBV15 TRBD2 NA CATSTPEASGRSGETQYF TGTGCCACCAGTACCCCGGAGGCTAGCGGGAGATCGGGGGAGACCCAGTACTTC
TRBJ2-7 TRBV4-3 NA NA CASSQGASVTYEQYF TGCGCCAGCAGCCAAGGGGCTAGCGTGACCTACGAGCAGTACTTC
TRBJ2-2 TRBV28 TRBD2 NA CASSAWRAGNTGELFF TGTGCCAGCAGTGCTTGGCGAGCGGGAAACACCGGGGAGCTGTTTTTT
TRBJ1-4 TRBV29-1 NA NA CSVRTPLEKLFF TGCAGCGTGCGGACACCTTTAGAAAAACTGTTTTTT
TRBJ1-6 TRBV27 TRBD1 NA CASSPGQGTAPLHF TGTGCCAGCAGTCCGGGACAGGGAACCGCACCCCTCCACTTT
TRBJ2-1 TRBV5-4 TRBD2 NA CASSRGGAGGRSSYNEQFF TGTGCCAGCAGCCGGGGAGGAGCGGGAGGCCGTAGCTCCTACAATGAGCAGTTCTTC
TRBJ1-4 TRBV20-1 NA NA CSASPPGHANEKLFF TGCAGTGCTAGTCCTCCGGGACACGCTAATGAAAAACTGTTTTTT
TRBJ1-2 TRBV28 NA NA CASSYYGYTF TGTGCCAGCAGCTACTATGGCTACACCTTC
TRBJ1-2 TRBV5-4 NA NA CASRQTGSYGYTF TGTGCCAGCAGGCAAACCGGGTCCTATGGCTACACCTTC
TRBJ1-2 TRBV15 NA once CATSRGQPLYGYTF TGTGCCACCAGCAGAGGACAGCCTCTATACGGCTACACCTTC
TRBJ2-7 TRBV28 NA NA CASGPGGAVYEQYF TGTGCCAGCGGCCCTGGTGGGGCGGTCTACGAGCAGTACTTC
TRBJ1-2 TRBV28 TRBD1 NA CASSPGQGPSNYGYTF TGTGCCAGCAGCCCGGGACAGGGGCCCTCTAACTATGGCTACACCTTC
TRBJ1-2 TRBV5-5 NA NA CASSLAAYGGLAYTF TGTGCCAGCAGCTTGGCCGCTTATGGAGGGCTTGCCTACACCTTC
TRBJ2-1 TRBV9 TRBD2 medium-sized CASSVSAGGFDEQFF TGTGCCAGCAGCGTAAGCGCGGGGGGGTTCGATGAGCAGTTCTTC
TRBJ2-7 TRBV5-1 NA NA CARERSPYEQYF TGCGCCAGAGAGCGGAGCCCCTACGAGCAGTACTTC
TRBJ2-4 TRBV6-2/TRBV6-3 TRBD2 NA CASSPGLAGTLAKNIQYF TGTGCCAGCAGTCCGGGACTAGCGGGAACACTAGCCAAAAACATTCAGTACTTC
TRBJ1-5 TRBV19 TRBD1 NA CASSIGGQKIFSNQPQHF TGTGCCAGTAGTATTGGGGGACAGAAAATTTTTAGCAATCAGCCCCAGCATTTT
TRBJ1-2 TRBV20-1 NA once CSAITWYGYTF TGCAGTGCTATAACATGGTATGGCTACACCTTC
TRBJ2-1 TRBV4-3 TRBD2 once CASSQTLAGGPFSSYNEQFF TGCGCCAGCAGCCAAACTTTAGCGGGAGGACCTTTTAGCTCCTACAATGAGCAGTTCTTC
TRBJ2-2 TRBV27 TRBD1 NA CASSQHDRAAAGELFF TGTGCCAGCAGTCAACATGACAGGGCCGCCGCCGGGGAGCTGTTTTTT
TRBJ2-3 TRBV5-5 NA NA CASSPSRTDTQYF TGTGCCAGCAGCCCTTCCCGGACAGATACGCAGTATTTT
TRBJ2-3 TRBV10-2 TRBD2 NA CASSESKRSSGSTDTQYF TGCGCCAGCAGTGAGTCGAAGAGGAGTAGCGGGAGCACAGATACGCAGTATTTT
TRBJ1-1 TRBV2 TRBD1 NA CASRGQGIMNTEAFF TGTGCCAGCAGAGGACAGGGAATTATGAACACTGAAGCTTTCTTT